This T cell receptor (beta chain) was identified in a study of neurological immune-mediated disorders. The sorted-subset TCR libraries were prepared using 1 million CD4+ or CD8+ T cells as the starting material. This clonotype was recorded at least ten times. The cDNA came from 5'RACE, which used 10-nucleotide random UMIs. Sequencing runs each generated in excess of 200 million TCR-beta sequences derived from 15-18 subjects. Each CDR3 protein is one row after TCRdb ran MiXCR on the 5' RACE reads. The sample records about 41,000 distinct CDR3 sequences, roughly 14% being singletons. The sequence came from a woman in her sixties or seventies with HTLV-1-associated myelopathy (HAM/TSP). Sequencing input: CD4+ T cells from blood.

CDR3 loop: CASSLERGWNQPQHF. The CDR3, as DNA: TGTGCCAGCAGCTTAGAAAGGGGGTGGAATCAGCCCCAGCATTTT. This sequence joins TRBV7-8 and TRBJ1-5; D is possibly TRBD1 (6 bases). Per germline, CDR1 SGHVS and CDR2 FQNEAQ. CDR3 length: 15 residues. Trimming removed 1 base from V and 4 bases from J, with 11 bases in between.